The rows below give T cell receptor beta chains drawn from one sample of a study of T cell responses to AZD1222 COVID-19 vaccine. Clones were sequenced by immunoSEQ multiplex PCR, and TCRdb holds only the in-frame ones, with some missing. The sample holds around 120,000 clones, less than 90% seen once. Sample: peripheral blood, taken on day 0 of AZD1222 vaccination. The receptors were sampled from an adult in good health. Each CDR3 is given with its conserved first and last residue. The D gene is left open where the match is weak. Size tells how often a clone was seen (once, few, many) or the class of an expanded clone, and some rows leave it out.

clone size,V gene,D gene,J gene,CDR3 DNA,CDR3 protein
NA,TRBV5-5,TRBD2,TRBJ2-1,TGTGCCAGCAGCTTGGTCCTAGCGGGAGCCCCTGAGCAGTTCTTC,CASSLVLAGAPEQFF
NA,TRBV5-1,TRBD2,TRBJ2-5,TGCGCCAGCAGCTTGCGGGCGGGAGAGACGGAGACCCAGTACTTC,CASSLRAGETETQYF
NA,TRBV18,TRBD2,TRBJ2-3,TGTGCCAGCTCCCTGACTAGCGGGGGGCGCACAGATACGCAGTATTTT,CASSLTSGGRTDTQYF
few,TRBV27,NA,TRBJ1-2,TGTGCCAGCAGTCTTCTAGCCGACAGCACAGTTTCTAACTATGGCTACACCTTC,CASSLLADSTVSNYGYTF
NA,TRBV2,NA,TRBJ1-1,TGTGCCAGCGACAGGTCGAACACTGAAGCTTTCTTT,CASDRSNTEAFF
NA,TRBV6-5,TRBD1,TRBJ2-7,TGTGCCAGCAGTAGACAGGGTAGCTCCTACGAGCAGTACTTC,CASSRQGSSYEQYF
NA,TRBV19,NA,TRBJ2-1,TGTGCCAGTAGTACCCGACTAGTCCCCTCCTACAATGAGCAGTTCTTC,CASSTRLVPSYNEQFF
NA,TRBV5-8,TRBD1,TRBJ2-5,TGTGCCAGCAGCTTACCCACAGGGGGCCAAGAGACCCAGTACTTC,CASSLPTGGQETQYF
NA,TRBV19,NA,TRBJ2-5,TGTGCCAGTAGTCTAGGCGGGGAAGAGACCCAGTACTTC,CASSLGGEETQYF
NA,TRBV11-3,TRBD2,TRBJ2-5,TGTGCCAGCAGCTTAGCACCGGGACTAGCTTCAGAGACCCAGTACTTC,CASSLAPGLASETQYF
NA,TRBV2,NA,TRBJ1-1,TGTGCCAGCACCTTAGCGTCTTGGACTGAAGCTTTCTTT,CASTLASWTEAFF
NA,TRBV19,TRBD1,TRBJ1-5,TGTGCCAGTAGTATCCGGGGACAGGGGGCCCAGCCCCAGCATTTT,CASSIRGQGAQPQHF
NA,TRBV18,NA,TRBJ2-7,TGTGCCAGCTCACCACGGCTGGGCTCCTACGAGCAGTACTTC,CASSPRLGSYEQYF
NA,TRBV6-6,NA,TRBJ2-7,TGTGCCAGCAGGGGACCGGGGGCTACCGAGCAGTACTTC,CASRGPGATEQYF
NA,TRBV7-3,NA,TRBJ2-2,TGTGCCAGCAGCATTAGCGGCCCCCTTGTCACCGGGGAGCTGTTTTTT,CASSISGPLVTGELFF
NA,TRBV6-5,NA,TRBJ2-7,TGTGCCAGCAGTTACTCGACGCCAGTGGAGCAGTACTTC,CASSYSTPVEQYF
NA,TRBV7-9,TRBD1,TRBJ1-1,TGTGCCAGCAGCTTAGTTGCGACCAGGGGGCCAAGGAACACTGAAGCTTTCTTT,CASSLVATRGPRNTEAFF
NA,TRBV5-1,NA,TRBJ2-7,TGCGCCAGCAAGGCGAATGGCGTGTACGAGCAGTACTTC,CASKANGVYEQYF
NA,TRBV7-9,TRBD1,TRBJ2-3,TGTGCCAGCAGCTACGAGCTGACAGGGGCAGATACGCAGTATTTT,CASSYELTGADTQYF
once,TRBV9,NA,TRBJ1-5,TGTGCCAGCAGTCCATACGGGTATAGCAATCAGCCCCAGCATTTT,CASSPYGYSNQPQHF
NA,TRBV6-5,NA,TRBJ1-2,TGTGCCAGCAGTTCACAGGATCTCTATGGCTACACCTTC,CASSSQDLYGYTF
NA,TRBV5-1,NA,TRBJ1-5,TGCGCCAGCAGCTTGCTCGGGTATCAGCCCCAGCATTTT,CASSLLGYQPQHF
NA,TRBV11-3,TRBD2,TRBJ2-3,TGTGCCAGCAGCTTAGGGACTAGCGGGATTACGCAGTATTTT,CASSLGTSGITQYF
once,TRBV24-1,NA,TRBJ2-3,TGTGCCACCAGTGATTGGGGGGCCACAGATACGCAGTATTTT,CATSDWGATDTQYF
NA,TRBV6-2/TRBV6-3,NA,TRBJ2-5,TGTGCCAGCAGTTCCCAGATACAAGAGACCCAGTACTTC,CASSSQIQETQYF
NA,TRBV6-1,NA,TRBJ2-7,TGTGCCAGCAGTGAAGTTGGGAGAAGCTCCTACGAGCAGTACTTC,CASSEVGRSSYEQYF
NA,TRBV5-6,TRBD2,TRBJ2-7,TGTGCCAGCAGCTTGGCACTAGCGGGGAACGAGCAGTACTTC,CASSLALAGNEQYF
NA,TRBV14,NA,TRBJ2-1,TGTGCCAGCAGCCAAGGATACTACAATGAGCAGTTCTTC,CASSQGYYNEQFF
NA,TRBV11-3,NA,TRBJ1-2,TGTGCCAGCAGCCCAGGGACGTTCTATGGCTACACCTTC,CASSPGTFYGYTF
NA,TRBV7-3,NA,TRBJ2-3,TGTGCCAGCAGCTTAGGGGACTCCACAGATACGCAGTATTTT,CASSLGDSTDTQYF
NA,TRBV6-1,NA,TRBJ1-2,TGTGCCAGCAGTGAAAAGCAGGCAGGGGCATACTATGGCTACACCTTC,CASSEKQAGAYYGYTF
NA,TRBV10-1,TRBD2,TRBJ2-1,TGCGCCTCGGAGGCTAGCGGGAGGGCCGGTGAGCAGTTCTTC,CASEASGRAGEQFF
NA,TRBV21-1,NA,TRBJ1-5,TGTGCCAGCAGCAACGGAATGACCCAGCATTTT,CASSNGMTQHF
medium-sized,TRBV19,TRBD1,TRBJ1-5,TGTGCCAGTAGTCCTACTGGGGGACAGGGCGATCCCAATCAGCCCCAGCATTTT,CASSPTGGQGDPNQPQHF
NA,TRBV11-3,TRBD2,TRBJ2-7,TGTGCCAGCAGCTTATTCAGTTCTAGCGGGGGCCCTAGCTCCTACGAGCAGTACTTC,CASSLFSSSGGPSSYEQYF
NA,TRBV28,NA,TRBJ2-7,TGTGCCAGCAGTACGGCCGTTCTCTCCTACGAGCAGTACTTC,CASSTAVLSYEQYF
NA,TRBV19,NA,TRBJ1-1,TGTGCCAGTAGTATAGATTCGGGACCCACTGAAGCTTTCTTT,CASSIDSGPTEAFF
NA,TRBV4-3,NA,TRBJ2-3,TGCGCCAGCAGCCAATTTGGCGGTAACACAGATACGCAGTATTTT,CASSQFGGNTDTQYF
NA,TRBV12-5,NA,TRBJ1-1,TGTGCTAGTGGTTTGGAATTGAACACTGAAGCTTTCTTT,CASGLELNTEAFF
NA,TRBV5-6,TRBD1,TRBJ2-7,TGTGCCAGCAGTCCCGGGACAGGGGCAATCTACGAGCAGTACTTC,CASSPGTGAIYEQYF